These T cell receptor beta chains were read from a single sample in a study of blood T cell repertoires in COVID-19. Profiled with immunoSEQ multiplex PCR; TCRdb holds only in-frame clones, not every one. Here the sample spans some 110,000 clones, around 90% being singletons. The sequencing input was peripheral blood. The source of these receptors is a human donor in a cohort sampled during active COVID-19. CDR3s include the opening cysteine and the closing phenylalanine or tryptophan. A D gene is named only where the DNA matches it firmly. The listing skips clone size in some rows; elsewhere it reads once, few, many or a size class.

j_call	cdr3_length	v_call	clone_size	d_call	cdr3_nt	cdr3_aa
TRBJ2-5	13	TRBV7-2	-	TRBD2	TGTGCCAGCAGCCGGGGGGGGCAAGAGACCCAGTACTTC	CASSRGGQETQYF
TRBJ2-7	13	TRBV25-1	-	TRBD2	TGTGCCAGCAGCCCGGGGGGGGTCTACGAGCAGTACTTC	CASSPGGVYEQYF
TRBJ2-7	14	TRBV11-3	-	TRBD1	TGTGCCAGCAGCTCCGGACAGGGGGCTTCGGAGCAGTACTTC	CASSSGQGASEQYF
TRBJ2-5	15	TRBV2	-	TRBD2	TGTGCCAGTCTTGAGGGGAGGGGCCCACGGGAGTCCCAGTACTTC	CASLEGRGPRESQYF
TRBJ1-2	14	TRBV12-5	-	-	TGTGCTAGTGGTTCGTCCGGGTCCTCCCATGGCTACACCTTC	CASGSSGSSHGYTF
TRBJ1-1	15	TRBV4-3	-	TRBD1	TGCGCCAGCAGCCAGATCTTGGAGGGGACAGGGGAAGCTTTCTTT	CASSQILEGTGEAFF
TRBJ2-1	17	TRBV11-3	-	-	TGTGCCAGCAGCCCGGATTGGGTAACGAAGAACCGGGGTGAGCAGTTCTTC	CASSPDWVTKNRGEQFF
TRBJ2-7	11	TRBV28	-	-	TGTGCCAGCAGTTTATATGGAGGGCGGCACTTC	CASSLYGGRHF
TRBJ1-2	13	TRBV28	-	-	TGTGCCAGCAGTCTAACAGGGACGTATGGCTACACCTTC	CASSLTGTYGYTF
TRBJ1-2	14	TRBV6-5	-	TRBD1	TGTGCCAGCAGTCCCGGACAGGGGAGCTATGGCTACACCTTC	CASSPGQGSYGYTF
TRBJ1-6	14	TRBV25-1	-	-	TGTGCCAGCAGTGGGTCCGTACAGGGTCCACCCCTCCACTTT	CASSGSVQGPPLHF
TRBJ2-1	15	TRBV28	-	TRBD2	TGTGCCAGCAGTTCCTTGACTAGCGGGATGGGGGAGCAGTTCTTC	CASSSLTSGMGEQFF
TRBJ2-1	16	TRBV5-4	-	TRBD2	TGTGCCAGCAGAGACGGCGGACTAGCGGGGATCAATGAGCAGTTCTTC	CASRDGGLAGINEQFF
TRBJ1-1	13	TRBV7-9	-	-	TGTGCCAGCAGCTTATCAGGGAACACTGAAGCTTTCTTT	CASSLSGNTEAFF
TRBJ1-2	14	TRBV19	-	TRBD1	TGTGCCAGTAGTACAAGCCCGAGACAGGGGTTGAACACCTTC	CASSTSPRQGLNTF
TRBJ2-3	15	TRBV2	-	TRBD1	TGTGCCAGCAGTGACCAGGGACAGGGTGGAGATACGCAGTATTTT	CASSDQGQGGDTQYF
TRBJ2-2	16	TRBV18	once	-	TGTGCCAGCTCACCCCGTGGCGGGGCCCCTCTCGGGGAGCTGTTTTTT	CASSPRGGAPLGELFF
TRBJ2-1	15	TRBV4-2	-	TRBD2	TGTGCCAGCAGCCAAGTGACTAGCGGGGTCCGCGAGCAGTTCTTC	CASSQVTSGVREQFF
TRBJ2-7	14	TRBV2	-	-	TGTGCCAGCAGTATCAGGGTTTTGGCCTACGAGCAGTACTTC	CASSIRVLAYEQYF
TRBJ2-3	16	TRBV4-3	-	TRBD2	TGCGCCAGCAGCCAAGTTTTAGCGGGGGGGCCAGATACGCAGTATTTT	CASSQVLAGGPDTQYF